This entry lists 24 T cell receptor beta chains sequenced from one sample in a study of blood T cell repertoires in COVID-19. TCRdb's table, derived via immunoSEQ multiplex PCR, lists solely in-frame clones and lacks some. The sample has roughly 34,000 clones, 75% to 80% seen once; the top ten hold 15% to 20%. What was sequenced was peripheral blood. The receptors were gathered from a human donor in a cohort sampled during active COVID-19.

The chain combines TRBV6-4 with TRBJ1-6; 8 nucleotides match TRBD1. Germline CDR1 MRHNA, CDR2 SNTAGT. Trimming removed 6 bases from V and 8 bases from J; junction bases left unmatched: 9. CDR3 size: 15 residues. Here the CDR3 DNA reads TGTGCCAGCAGACGAGGACAGGGCGCCGATTCACCCCTCCACTTT. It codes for CASRRGQGADSPLHF.

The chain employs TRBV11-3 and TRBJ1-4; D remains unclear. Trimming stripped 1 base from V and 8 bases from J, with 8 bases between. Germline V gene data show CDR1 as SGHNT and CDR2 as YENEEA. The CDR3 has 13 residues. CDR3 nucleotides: TGTGCCAGCAGCTTAGGTTCGGGAGAAAAACTGTTTTTT. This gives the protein CASSLGSGEKLFF. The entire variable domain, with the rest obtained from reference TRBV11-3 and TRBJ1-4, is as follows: EAGVVQSPRYKIIEKKQPVAFWCNPISGHNTLYWYLQNLGQGPELLIRYENEEAVDDSQLPKDRFSAERLKGVDSTLKIQPAELGDSAVYLCASSLGSGEKLFFGSGTQLSVL.

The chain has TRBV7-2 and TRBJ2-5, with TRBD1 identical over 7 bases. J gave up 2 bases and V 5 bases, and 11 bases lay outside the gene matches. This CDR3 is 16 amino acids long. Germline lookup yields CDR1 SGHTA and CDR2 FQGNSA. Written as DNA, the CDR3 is TGTGCCAGCAGCCCGGGTTCCGGGACAGCACAAGAGACCCAGTACTTC. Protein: CASSPGSGTAQETQYF.

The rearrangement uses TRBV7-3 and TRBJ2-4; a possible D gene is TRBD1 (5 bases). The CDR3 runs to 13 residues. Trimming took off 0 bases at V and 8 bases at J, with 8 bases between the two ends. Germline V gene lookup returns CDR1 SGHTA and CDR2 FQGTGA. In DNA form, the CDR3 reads TGTGCCAGCAGCTTAACCGTAGGGGACATTCAGTACTTC. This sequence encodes CASSLTVGDIQYF.

This CDR3 is CASSLRAGVNEQFF. CDR3 DNA: TGTGCCAGCAGTCTTAGGGCGGGAGTTAATGAGCAGTTCTTC. The chain is built from TRBV28 and TRBJ2-1; TRBD2 matches at 7 bases. V was clipped by 5 bases and J by 7 bases; unmatched bases: 8. Germline loops: CDR1 MDHEN, CDR2 SYDVKM. The CDR3 covers 14 residues.

Written as DNA, the CDR3 is TGCGCCAGCAGCCCAGACAGGGGCGACTATGGCTACACCTTC. As protein: CASSPDRGDYGYTF. The gene calls are TRBV4-1 and TRBJ1-2, with 8 positions matching TRBD1. V shed 4 bases and J 3 bases; nucleotides not matched to a gene: 4. Germline V CDR1 and CDR2: MGHRA, YSYEKL. The CDR3 is 14 residues long.

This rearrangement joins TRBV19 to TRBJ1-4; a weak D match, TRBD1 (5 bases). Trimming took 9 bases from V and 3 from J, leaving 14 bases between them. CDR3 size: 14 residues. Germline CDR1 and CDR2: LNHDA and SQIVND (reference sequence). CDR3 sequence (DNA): TGTGCCAGCCGGACGACAGCTTCTAATGAAAAACTGTTTTTT. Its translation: CASRTTASNEKLFF.

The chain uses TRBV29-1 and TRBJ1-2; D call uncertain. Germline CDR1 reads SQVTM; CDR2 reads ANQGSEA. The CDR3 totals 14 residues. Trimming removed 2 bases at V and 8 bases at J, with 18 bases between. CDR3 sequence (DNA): TGCAGCGTTGAAAGCCCTAAGCAAGCGGTGGGCTACACCTTC. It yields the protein CSVESPKQAVGYTF.

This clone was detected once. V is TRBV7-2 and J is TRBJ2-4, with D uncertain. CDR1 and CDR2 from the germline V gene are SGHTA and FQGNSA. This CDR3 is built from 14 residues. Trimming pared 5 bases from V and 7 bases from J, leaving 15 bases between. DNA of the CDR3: TGTGCCAGCAGCCCCCTGCTGGCTGGCAACATTCAGTACTTC. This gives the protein CASSPLLAGNIQYF.

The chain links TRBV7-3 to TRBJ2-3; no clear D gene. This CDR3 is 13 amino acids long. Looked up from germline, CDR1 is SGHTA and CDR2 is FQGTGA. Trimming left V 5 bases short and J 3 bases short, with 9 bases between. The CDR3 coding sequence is TGTGCCAGCAGCCGAGGTTCGACAGATACGCAGTATTTT. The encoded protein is CASSRGSTDTQYF.

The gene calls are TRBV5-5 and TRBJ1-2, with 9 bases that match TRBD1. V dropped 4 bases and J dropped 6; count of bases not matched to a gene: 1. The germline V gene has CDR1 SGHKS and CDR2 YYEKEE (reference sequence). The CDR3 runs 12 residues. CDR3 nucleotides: TGTGCCAGCAGCCGGGACAGGGATGGCTACACCTTC. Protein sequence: CASSRDRDGYTF.

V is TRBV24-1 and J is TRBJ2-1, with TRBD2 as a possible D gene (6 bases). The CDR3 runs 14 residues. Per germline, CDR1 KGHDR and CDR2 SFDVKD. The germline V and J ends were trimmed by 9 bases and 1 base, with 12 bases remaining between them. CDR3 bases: TGTGCCACCCCGTGCGGGATTTCCTACAATGAGCAGTTCTTC. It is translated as CATPCGISYNEQFF.

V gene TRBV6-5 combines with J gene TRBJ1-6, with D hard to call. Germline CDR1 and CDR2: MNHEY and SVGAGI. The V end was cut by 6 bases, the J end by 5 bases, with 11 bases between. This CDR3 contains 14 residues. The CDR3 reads CASRTGFNNSPLHF. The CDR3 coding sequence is TGTGCCAGCAGGACGGGATTTAATAATTCACCCCTCCACTTT.

The CDR3 DNA reads as TGTGCCAGCAGTCTCCCATGGGAGGTGGATGGCTACACCTTC. Amino acids: CASSLPWEVDGYTF. This sequence joins TRBV5-6 and TRBJ1-2, with no clear D. The CDR3 loop spans 14 amino acids. V was cut by 5 bases and J by 6 bases, with 17 bases left in between. The V gene's germline CDR1 is SGHDT and CDR2 YYEEEE. Combining the CDR3 with reference TRBV5-6 and TRBJ1-2 gives the whole variable domain DAGVTQSPTHLIKTRGQQVTLRCSPKSGHDTVSWYQQALGQGPQFIFQYYEEEERQRGNFPDRFSGHQFPNYSSELNVNALLLGDSALYLCASSLPWEVDGYTFGSGTRLTVV.

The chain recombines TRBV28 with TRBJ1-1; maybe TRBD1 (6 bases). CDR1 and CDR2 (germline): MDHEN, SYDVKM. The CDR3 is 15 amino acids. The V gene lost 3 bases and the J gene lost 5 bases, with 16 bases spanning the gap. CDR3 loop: CASSFSGGRRTEAFF. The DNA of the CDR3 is TGTGCCAGCAGTTTTTCGGGGGGGCGAAGGACTGAAGCTTTCTTT. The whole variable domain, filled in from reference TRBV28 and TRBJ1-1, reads DVKVTQSSRYLVKRTGEKVFLECVQDMDHENMFWYRQDPGLGLRLIYFSYDVKMKEKGDIPEGYSVSREKKERFSLILESASTNQTSMYLCASSFSGGRRTEAFFGQGTRLTVV.

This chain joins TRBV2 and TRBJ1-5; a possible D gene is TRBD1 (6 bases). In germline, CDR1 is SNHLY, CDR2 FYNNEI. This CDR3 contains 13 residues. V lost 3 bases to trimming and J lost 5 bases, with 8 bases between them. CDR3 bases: TGTGCCAGCAGTGAGCAGGGGTATCAGCCCCAGCATTTT. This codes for CASSEQGYQPQHF.

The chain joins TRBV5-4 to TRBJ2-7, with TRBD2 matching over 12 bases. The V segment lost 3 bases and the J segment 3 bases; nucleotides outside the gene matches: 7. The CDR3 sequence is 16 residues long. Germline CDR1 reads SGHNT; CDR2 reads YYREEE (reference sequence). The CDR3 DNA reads TGTGCCAGCAGCTCCTACGGACTAGCGGGAAGCTACGAGCAGTACTTC. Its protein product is CASSSYGLAGSYEQYF.

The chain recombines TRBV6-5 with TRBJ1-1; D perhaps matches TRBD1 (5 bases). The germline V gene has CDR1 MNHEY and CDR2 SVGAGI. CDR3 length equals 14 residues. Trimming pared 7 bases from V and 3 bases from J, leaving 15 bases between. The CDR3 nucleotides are TGTGCCAGCACCTCCGGGACTATCGACACTGAAGCTTTCTTT. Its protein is CASTSGTIDTEAFF.

The CDR3 DNA reads TGCGCCAGCAGCTTGGAAACAGGGGGCGCCTACGAGCAGTACTTC. Translation: CASSLETGGAYEQYF. The chain is built from TRBV5-1 and TRBJ2-7, with 9 bases matching TRBD1. The CDR3 extends over 15 amino acids. Germline V gene data show CDR1 as SGHRS and CDR2 as YFSETQ. Germline trimming cut 0 bases from V and 2 bases from J; bases unmatched to any gene: 3.

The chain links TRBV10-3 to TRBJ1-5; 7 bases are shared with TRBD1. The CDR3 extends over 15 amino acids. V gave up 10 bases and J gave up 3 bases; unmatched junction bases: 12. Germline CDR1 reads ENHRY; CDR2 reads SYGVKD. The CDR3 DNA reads TGTGCCACCTCACGGGGGACAGTTGACAATCAGCCCCAGCATTTT. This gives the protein CATSRGTVDNQPQHF.

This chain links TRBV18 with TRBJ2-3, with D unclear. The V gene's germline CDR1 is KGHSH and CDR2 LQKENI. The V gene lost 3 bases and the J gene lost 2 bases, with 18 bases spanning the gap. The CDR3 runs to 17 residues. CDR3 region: CASSPVPPTKPTDTQYF. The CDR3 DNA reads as TGTGCCAGCTCACCGGTACCCCCCACGAAGCCCACAGATACGCAGTATTTT.

The CDR3 nucleotides are TGTGCCAGCAGTTTCGGGACAGGGAATCCTGCGCCGAATGAAAAACTGTTTTTT. It encodes CASSFGTGNPAPNEKLFF. The V gene is TRBV28, the J gene TRBJ1-4; the match to TRBD1 covers 9 bases. V trimming: 3 bases; J trimming: 5 bases; junction bases outside the gene matches: 13. Germline V gives CDR1 MDHEN, CDR2 SYDVKM. This CDR3 is built from 18 residues.

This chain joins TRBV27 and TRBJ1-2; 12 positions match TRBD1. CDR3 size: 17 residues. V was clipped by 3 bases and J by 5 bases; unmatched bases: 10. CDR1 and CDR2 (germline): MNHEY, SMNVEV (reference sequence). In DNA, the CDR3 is TGTGCCAGCAGTTTGGGACAGGGGGCATATGGGTATTATGGCTACACCTTC. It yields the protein CASSLGQGAYGYYGYTF.

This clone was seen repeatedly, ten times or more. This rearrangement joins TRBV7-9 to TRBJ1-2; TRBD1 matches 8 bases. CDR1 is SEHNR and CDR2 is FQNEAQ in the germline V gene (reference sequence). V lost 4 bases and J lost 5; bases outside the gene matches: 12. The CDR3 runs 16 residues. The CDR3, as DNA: TGTGCCAGCAGCTCCCTTCGACAGGGGATGAGGTATGGCTACACCTTC. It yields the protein CASSSLRQGMRYGYTF. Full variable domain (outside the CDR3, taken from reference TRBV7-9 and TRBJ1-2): DTGVSQNPRHKITKRGQNVTFRCDPISEHNRLYWYRQTLGQGPEFLTYFQNEAQLEKSRLLSDRFSAERPKGSFSTLEIQRTEQGDSAMYLCASSSLRQGMRYGYTFGSGTRLTVV.